This T cell receptor (beta chain) comes out of a study of molecular identifiers for immune sequencing clone quantification. This CDR3 comprises 17 residues. Broader study findings: Over 99% of effector molecules, yet under 1% of naive-cell molecules, were held by clones above 20 RNA copies.

TCRdb re-analysed the PCR reads in MiXCR, keeping a single row per CDR3 protein. This table holds a few hundred thousand distinct CDR3 sequences, roughly a quarter found once. Sorting was used to obtain naive CD8 T cells (CD8+CD4-CCR7+CD45RA+). In the case of this clonotype: Its matching antigen is unknown. An end of the junction differs from the germline gene, which may be a read error.

This receptor was taken from a human donor in good health. Some libraries in this study had Jurkat cell RNA spiked in. Sample: naive CD8+ T cells from blood, with Jurkat cell RNA spiked in. Subset denoted: FACS-sorted CD8+CD4-CCR7+CD45RA+ naive T cells. This rearrangement joins TRBV12-3 or TRBV12-4 to TRBJ2-2; 8 bases are shared with TRBD2. CDR3 DNA sequence: TGTGCCAGCAGCGGGAGGGCCCCAGGGATTAACACCGGGGTGCTGTTTTTT. Translation gives CASSGRAPGINTGVLFF.